These T cell receptor beta chains were read from a single sample in a study of tumor-infiltrating lymphocytes in oesophageal squamous cell carcinoma. A single record per CDR3 protein comes from TCRdb applying MiXCR to the PCR reads. The sample lists around 19,000 distinct CDR3 sequences, about 46% occurring once. Sequencing was performed on normal esophageal tissue next to the tumor. The receptors derive from a female donor with esophageal squamous cell carcinoma. The CDR3 runs from the conserved cysteine through the conserved F or W. Not every row has a clone size; where given, it reads once, few, many or a size class.

TRBV6-8	-	once	CASTLRGSKYEQYF
TRBV6-1	TRBJ2-3	-	CASTSRTDTQYF
TRBV7-2	TRBJ2-1	-	CASSRDSLSYEQFF
TRBV7-4	-	-	CASSFGQGPLHF
TRBV28	TRBJ2-3	-	CASSLSRLAGGIDTQYF
TRBV11-2	TRBJ1-6	many	CASSLERSYNSPLHF
TRBV5-4	TRBJ2-5	many	CASSRRIGQETQYF
TRBV7-8	TRBJ1-6	medium-sized	CATHRDRLHNSPLHF
TRBV28	-	-	CASRDTGAYEQYF
TRBV7-2	TRBJ2-5	few	CASSRQGASNSPLHF
TRBV28	TRBJ2-6	once	CASRPTRTDFSSGANVLTF
TRBV7-6	TRBJ2-2	few	CASSSGTSGKVELFF
TRBV11-3	TRBJ2-5	-	CASSLDPTTGPQYF
TRBV7-2	TRBJ2-4	-	CASSPSGGSYNEQYF